Listed here are 7 T cell receptor beta chains from one sample, sequenced in a study of identical twins. A single record per CDR3 protein comes from TCRdb applying MiXCR to the 5' RACE reads. The data show hundreds of thousands of distinct CDR3 sequences, 8.6% seen once. Another study also made use of these data, one on yellow fever vaccine responses in identical twins.

The sequenced material came from PBMCs. The receptors come from a woman aged 18-29 years in good health.

This clonotype was recorded a few times. This chain links TRBV6-2 or TRBV6-3 with TRBJ1-2; D gene ambiguous. Per germline, CDR1 MNHEY and CDR2 SVGEGT. Trimming removed 0 bases at V and 3 bases at J, with 14 bases between. The CDR3 sequence is 16 residues long. The chain's CDR3 is CASSYSWQNPDYGYTF. The CDR3 DNA follows: TGTGCCAGCAGTTACTCGTGGCAAAATCCCGACTATGGCTACACCTTC.

This clonotype was seen many times. The chain has TRBV7-2 and TRBJ2-1; D unresolved. CDR3 length: 14 residues. The V end lost 5 bases, the J end lost 6 bases, and 14 bases lay between the germline ends. Germline V gene sequence: CDR1 SGHTA, CDR2 FQGNSA. The CDR3 DNA reads TGTGCCAGCAGCCATGGCACTGGGTCCAATGAGCAGTTCTTC. Translating gives CASSHGTGSNEQFF.

This clonotype was detected a few times. The chain links TRBV6-2 or TRBV6-3 to TRBJ2-3, with TRBD2 as a possible D gene (6 bases). CDR1 is MNHEY, CDR2 SVGEGT, per germline. The CDR3 contains 15 residues. The V gene lost 7 bases and the J gene lost 0 bases, with 14 bases spanning the gap. CDR3 nucleotide sequence: TGTGCCAGCATCTCCAGCGGGCAGAGCACAGATACGCAGTATTTT. This sequence encodes CASISSGQSTDTQYF.

This clonotype has ten or more counts. The rearrangement uses TRBV29-1 and TRBJ2-3; 11 nucleotides match TRBD2. CDR1 is SQVTM and CDR2 is ANQGSEA in the germline V gene. J lost 8 bases, V lost 5 bases, and 9 bases had no gene match. CDR3 length: 14 amino acids. The CDR3 loop is CSVLLAGVLVTQYF. The CDR3 region has the DNA TGCAGCGTTCTACTAGCGGGAGTCCTAGTTACGCAGTATTTT.

V and J are TRBV7-9 and TRBJ1-1; possible D gene TRBD1, 6 bases. V dropped 1 base and J dropped 6 bases, with 12 bases sitting between them. The length of the CDR3 is 14 residues. The germline V gene encodes CDR1 SEHNR and CDR2 FQNEAQ (reference sequence). The DNA of the CDR3 is TGTGCCAGCAGCTTAGGAGGGGGGGGGCCTGAAGCTTTCTTT. Translating gives CASSLGGGGPEAFF.

At least ten counts were recorded for this clonotype. The rearrangement joins TRBV6-1 to TRBJ1-1, with a tentative D call TRBD1 (5 bases). Germline V CDR1 and CDR2: MNHNS, SASEGT. V shed 6 bases and J shed 1 base, with 6 bases lying between them. The CDR3 covers 12 residues. CDR3 bases: TGTGCCAGCAGAAGGGGGAACACTGAAGCTTTCTTT. Amino acids: CASRRGNTEAFF.

The chain joins TRBV5-1 to TRBJ1-1; 9 bases match TRBD1. The CDR3 is made up of 16 amino acids. Germline trimming cut 0 bases from V and 3 bases from J; bases unmatched to any gene: 6. Germline V lookup: CDR1 SGHRS, CDR2 YFSETQ. The CDR3 nucleotides read TGCGCCAGCAGCTTGGAAGGGACAGGGTGGGACACTGAAGCTTTCTTT. Amino acid sequence: CASSLEGTGWDTEAFF.